This T cell receptor (beta chain) originates from a study of CD8 T cells in ankylosing spondylitis. Quantitative 5'-RACE with molecular barcodes was used to make the TCR beta libraries. Via MiXCR, TCRdb re-called the 5' RACE reads, giving one row per CDR3 protein. This sample has over 450,000 distinct CDR3 sequences, with about 13% found just once. There are a few counts of this clonotype. Its antigen is unknown. V was shortened by 1 base and J by 5 bases, with 8 bases between the two germline ends. The CDR3 is 13 amino acids. Findings and limits, study-wide: According to the report, clones linked to the disease were significantly enriched in matched synovial fluid samples taken from ankylosing spondylitis patients. Characteristic, it appeared, of ankylosing spondylitis blood was a TCR beta motif of eight or nine highly homologous variants. A subset of motif variants has previously been described in the synovial fluid and blood of reactive arthritis. Disease-linked clones bore a CD8+ phenotype and were relatively rare in peripheral blood.

Sequences were obtained from blood, either unsorted or a sorted T cell fraction (not recorded which). This clonotype was obtained from a male donor with ankylosing spondylitis. The chain uses TRBV12-3 or TRBV12-4 and TRBJ1-1; D gene uncertain. CDR3 DNA: TGTGCCAGCAGTTTAGGGCCTGCTACTGAAGCTTTCTTT. The encoded protein is CASSLGPATEAFF.